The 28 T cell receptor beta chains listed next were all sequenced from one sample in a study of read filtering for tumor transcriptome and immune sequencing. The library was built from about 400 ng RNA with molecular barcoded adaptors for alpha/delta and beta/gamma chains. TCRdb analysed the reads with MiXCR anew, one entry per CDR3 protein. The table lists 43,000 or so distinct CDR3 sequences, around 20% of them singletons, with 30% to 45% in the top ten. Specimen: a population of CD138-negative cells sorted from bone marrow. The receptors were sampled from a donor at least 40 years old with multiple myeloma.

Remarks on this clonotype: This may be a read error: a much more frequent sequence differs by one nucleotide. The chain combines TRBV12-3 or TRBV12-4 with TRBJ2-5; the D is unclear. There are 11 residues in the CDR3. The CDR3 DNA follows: TGTGCCAGCAGTTTCCAGAAGACCCAGGACTTC. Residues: CASSFQKTQDF.

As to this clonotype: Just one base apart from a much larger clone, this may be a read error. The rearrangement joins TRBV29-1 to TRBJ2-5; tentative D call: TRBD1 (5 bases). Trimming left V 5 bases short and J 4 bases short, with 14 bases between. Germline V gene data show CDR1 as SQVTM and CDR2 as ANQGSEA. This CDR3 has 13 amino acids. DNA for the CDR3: TGCAGCGTTTCGGCAGGGTCTAGAGAGACCCAGTACTTC. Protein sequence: CSVSAGSRETQYF. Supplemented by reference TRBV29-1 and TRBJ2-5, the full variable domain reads SAVISQKPSRDICQRGTSLTIQCQVDSQVTMMFWYRQQPGQSLTLIATANQGSEATYESGFVIDKFPISRPNLTFSTLTVSNMSPEDSSIYLCSVSAGSRETQYFGPGTRLLVL.

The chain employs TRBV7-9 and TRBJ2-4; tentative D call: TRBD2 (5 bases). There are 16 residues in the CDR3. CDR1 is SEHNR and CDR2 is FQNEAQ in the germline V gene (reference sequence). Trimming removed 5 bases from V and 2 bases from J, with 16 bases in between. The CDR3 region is CASSQRAPNSKNIQYF. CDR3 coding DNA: TGTGCCAGCAGCCAGAGGGCCCCTAACTCCAAAAACATTCAGTACTTC. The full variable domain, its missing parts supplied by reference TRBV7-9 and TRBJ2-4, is DTGVSQNPRHKITKRGQNVTFRCDPISEHNRLYWYRQTLGQGPEFLTYFQNEAQLEKSRLLSDRFSAERPKGSFSTLEIQRTEQGDSAMYLCASSQRAPNSKNIQYFGAGTRLSVL.

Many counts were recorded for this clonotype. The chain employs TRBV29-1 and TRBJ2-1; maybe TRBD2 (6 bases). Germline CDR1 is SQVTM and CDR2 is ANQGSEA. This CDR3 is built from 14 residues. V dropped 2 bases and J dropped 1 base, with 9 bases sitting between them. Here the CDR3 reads CSVERDSSYNEQFF. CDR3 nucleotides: TGCAGCGTTGAAAGGGACTCGTCCTACAATGAGCAGTTCTTC.

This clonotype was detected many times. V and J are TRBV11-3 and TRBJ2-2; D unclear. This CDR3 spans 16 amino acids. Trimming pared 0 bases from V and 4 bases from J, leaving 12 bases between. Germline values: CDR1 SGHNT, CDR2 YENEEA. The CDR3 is CASSLDFGSGTGELFF. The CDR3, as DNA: TGTGCCAGCAGCTTAGATTTTGGTTCGGGCACCGGGGAGCTGTTTTTT.

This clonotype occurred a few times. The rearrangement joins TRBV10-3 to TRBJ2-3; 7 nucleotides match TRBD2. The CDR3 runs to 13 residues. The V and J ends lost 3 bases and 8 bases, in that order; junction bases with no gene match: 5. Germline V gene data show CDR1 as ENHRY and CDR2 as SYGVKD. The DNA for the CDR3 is TGTGCCATCAGTGACGGCGGGAGCGGTACGCAGTATTTT. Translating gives CAISDGGSGTQYF.

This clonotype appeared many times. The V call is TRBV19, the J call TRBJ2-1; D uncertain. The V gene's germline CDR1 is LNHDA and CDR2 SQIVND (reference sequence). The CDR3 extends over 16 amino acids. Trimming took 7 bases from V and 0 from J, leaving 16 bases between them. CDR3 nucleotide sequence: TGTGCCAGTACTGTGAGCGCCGTCCGCTCCTACAATGAGCAGTTCTTC. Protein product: CASTVSAVRSYNEQFF.

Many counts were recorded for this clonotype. The chain's CDR3 is CASSPRLGEQFF. The CDR3 bases are TGTGCCAGCAGTCCTCGCCTGGGTGAGCAGTTCTTC. This sequence joins TRBV6-2 or TRBV6-3 and TRBJ2-1; D not certain. Trimming cost V 5 bases and J 9 bases, with 11 bases left between them. This CDR3 has 12 residues. Germline-derived CDR1 and CDR2 are MNHEY and SVGEGT.

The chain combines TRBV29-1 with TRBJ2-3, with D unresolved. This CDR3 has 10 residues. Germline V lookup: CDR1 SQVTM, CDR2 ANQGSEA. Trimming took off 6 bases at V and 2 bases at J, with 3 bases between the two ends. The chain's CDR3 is CSVYTDTQYF. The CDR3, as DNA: TGCAGCGTATACACAGATACGCAGTATTTT.

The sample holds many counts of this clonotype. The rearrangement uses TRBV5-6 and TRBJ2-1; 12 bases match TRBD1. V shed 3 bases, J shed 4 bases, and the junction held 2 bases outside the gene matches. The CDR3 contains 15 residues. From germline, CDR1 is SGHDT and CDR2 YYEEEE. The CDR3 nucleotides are TGTGCCAGCAGCTGGGACAGGGGGCTATACAATGAGCAGTTCTTC. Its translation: CASSWDRGLYNEQFF.

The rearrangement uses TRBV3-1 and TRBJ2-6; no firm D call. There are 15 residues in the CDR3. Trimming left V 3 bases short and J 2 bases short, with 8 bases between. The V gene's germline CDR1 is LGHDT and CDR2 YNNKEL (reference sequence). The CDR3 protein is CASSQDPPGANVLTF. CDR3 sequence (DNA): TGTGCCAGCAGCCAGGACCCGCCTGGGGCCAACGTCCTGACTTTC.

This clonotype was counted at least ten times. CDR3 residues: CASSLDATTDTQYF. The DNA for the CDR3 is TGCGCCAGCAGCTTGGACGCGACCACAGATACGCAGTATTTT. The V call is TRBV5-1, the J call TRBJ2-3; D unclear. With 0 bases removed from V and 2 bases from J, the gap between germline ends came to 7 bases. The CDR3 has 14 amino acids. The germline CDR1 and CDR2 sequences are SGHRS and YFSETQ.

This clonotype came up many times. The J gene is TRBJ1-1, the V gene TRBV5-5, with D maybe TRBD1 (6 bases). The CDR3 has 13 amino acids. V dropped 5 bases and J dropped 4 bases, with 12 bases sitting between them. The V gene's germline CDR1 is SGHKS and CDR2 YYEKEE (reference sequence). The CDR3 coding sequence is TGTGCCAGCAGGCGAGGGGGTCGCACTGAAGCTTTCTTT. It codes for CASRRGGRTEAFF. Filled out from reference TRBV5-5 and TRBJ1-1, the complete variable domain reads DAGVTQSPTHLIKTRGQQVTLRCSPISGHKSVSWYQQVLGQGPQFIFQYYEKEERGRGNFPDRFSARQFPNYSSELNVNALLLGDSALYLCASRRGGRTEAFFGQGTRLTVV.

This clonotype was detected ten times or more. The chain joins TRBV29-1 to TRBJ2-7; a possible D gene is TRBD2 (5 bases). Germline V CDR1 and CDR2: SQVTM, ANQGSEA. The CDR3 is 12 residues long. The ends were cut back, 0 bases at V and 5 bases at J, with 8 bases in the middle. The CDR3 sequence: CSVEDNGDEQYF. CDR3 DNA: TGCAGCGTTGAAGATAACGGGGACGAGCAGTACTTC.

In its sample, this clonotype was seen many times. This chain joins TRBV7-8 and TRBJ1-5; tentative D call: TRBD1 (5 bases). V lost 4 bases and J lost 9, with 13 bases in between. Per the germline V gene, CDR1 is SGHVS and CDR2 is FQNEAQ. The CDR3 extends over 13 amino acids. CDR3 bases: TGTGCCAGCAGCTCTAGTGGGGGGTTGCCCCAGCATTTT. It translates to CASSSSGGLPQHF.

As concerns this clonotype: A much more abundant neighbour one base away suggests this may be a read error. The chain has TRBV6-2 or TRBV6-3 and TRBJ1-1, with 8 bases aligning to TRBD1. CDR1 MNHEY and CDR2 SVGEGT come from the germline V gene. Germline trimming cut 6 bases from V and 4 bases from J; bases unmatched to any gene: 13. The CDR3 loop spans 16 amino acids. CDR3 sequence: CASSTRQGLAGTEAFF. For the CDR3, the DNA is TGTGCCAGCAGCACCCGACAGGGGTTGGCGGGCACTGAAGCTTTCTTT.

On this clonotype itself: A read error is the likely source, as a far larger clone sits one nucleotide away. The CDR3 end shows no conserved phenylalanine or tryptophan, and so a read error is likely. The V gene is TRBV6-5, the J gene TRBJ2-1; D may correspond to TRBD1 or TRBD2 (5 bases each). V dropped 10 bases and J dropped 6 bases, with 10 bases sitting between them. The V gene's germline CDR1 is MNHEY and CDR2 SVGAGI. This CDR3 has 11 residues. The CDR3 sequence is CATRGLNEQFL. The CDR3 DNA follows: TGTGCCACCCGGGGCCTCAATGAGCAGTTCCTC.

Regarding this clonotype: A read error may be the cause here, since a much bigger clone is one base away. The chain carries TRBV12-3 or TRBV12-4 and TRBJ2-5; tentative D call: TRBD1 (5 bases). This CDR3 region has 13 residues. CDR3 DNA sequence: TGTGCCGGCAGTAAGGGGCAGCAAGAGACCCAGTACTTC. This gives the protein CAGSKGQQETQYF.

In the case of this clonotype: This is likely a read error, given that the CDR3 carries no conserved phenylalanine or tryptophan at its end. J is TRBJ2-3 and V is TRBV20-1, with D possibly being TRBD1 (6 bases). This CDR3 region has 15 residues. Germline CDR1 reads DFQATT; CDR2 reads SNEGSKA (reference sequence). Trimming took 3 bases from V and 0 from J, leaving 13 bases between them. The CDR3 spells CSASPDRISTDTQYL. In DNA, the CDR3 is TGCAGTGCTAGCCCGGACAGAATTAGCACAGATACGCAGTATTTA.

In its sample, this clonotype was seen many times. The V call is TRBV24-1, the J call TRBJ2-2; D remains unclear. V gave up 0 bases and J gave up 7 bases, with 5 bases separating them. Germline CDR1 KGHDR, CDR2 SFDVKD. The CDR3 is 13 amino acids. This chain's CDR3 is CATSDLSSGELFF. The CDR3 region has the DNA TGTGCCACCAGTGATTTGTCCAGCGGGGAGCTGTTTTTT.

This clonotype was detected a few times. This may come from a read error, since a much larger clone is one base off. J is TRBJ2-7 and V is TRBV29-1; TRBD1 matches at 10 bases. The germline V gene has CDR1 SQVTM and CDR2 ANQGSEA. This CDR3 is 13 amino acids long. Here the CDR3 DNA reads TGCAGCGTTCCTGGACAGGGGGTCTACGAGCGGTACTTC. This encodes CSVPGQGVYERYF.

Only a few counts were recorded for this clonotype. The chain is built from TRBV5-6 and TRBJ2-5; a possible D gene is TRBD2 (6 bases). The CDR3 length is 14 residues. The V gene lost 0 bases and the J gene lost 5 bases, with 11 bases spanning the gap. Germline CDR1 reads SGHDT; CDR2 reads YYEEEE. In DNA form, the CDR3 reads TGTGCCAGCAGCTTGGCCGGGGCGGGGGAGACCCAGTACTTC. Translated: CASSLAGAGETQYF.

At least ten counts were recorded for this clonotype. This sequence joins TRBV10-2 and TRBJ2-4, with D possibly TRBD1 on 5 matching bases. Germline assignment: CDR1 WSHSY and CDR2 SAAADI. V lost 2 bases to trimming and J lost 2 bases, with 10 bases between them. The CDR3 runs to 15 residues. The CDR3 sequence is CASSEQDITKNIQYF. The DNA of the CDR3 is TGCGCCAGCAGTGAGCAGGACATTACCAAAAACATTCAGTACTTC.

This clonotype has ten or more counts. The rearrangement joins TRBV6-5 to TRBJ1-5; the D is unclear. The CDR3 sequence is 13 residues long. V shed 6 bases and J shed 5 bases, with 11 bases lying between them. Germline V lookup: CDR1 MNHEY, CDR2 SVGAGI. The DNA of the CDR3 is TGTGCCAGCAGGTTAAGTGGTCATCAGCCCCAGCATTTT. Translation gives CASRLSGHQPQHF.

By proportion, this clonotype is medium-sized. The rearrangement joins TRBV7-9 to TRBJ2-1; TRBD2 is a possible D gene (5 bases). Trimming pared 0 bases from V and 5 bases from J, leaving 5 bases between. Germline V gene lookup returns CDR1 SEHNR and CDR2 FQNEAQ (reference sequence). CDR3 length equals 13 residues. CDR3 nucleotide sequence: TGTGCCAGCAGCTTAGCGCGGGACAATGAGCAGTTCTTC. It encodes CASSLARDNEQFF.

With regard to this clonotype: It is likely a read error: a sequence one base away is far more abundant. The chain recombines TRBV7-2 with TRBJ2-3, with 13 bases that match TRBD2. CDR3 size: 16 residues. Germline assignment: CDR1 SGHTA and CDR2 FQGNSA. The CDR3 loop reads CASSLRTSGSIDTQYF. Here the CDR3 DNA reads TGTGCCAGCAGCCTCAGGACTAGCGGGAGCATAGATACGCAGTATTTT.

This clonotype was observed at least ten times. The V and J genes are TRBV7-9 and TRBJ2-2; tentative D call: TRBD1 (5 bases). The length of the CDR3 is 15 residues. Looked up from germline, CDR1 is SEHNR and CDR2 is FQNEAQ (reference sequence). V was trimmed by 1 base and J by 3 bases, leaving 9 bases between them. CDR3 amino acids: CASSLGGAHTGELFF. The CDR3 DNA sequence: TGTGCCAGCAGCTTAGGTGGGGCGCACACCGGGGAGCTGTTTTTT.

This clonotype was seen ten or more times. CDR3: CASRAGTGDGGELFF. CDR3 nucleotides: TGCGCCAGCAGGGCCGGGACAGGGGACGGCGGGGAGCTGTTTTTT. The chain couples TRBV5-1 to TRBJ2-2; 10 bases are a match to TRBD1. V lost 5 bases to trimming and J lost 7 bases; unmatched junction nucleotides: 8. CDR3 length: 15 amino acids. Germline V gene sequence: CDR1 SGHRS, CDR2 YFSETQ.